A selection of T cell receptor beta chains follows, all from one sample in a study of CD8+ T cells in alopecia areata. Clones were sequenced by immunoSEQ multiplex PCR, and TCRdb holds only the in-frame ones, with some missing. The sample shows some 99,000 clones, under 70% of them seen only once. Sequenced material: CD8+ T cells sorted from blood, taken at week 4, from a patient treated with tofacitinib. These receptors were obtained from a human donor with alopecia areata. CDR3s include the opening cysteine and the closing phenylalanine or tryptophan. D genes are given only for firm matches. Clone size is not always given. Where it is, it says once, few, many or a class for expanded clones.

j_gene | v_gene | abundance | d_gene | CDR3nt | CDR3aa
TRBJ1-2 | TRBV7-9 | - | - | TGTGCCAGCAGCTTAGCGACGACATCTTTCTATGGCTACACCTTC | CASSLATTSFYGYTF
TRBJ1-5 | TRBV19 | - | - | TGTGCCAGTAGTATAGCAGGCGGCAGCTCAAATCAGCCCCAGCATTTT | CASSIAGGSSNQPQHF
TRBJ1-2 | TRBV2 | - | TRBD1 | TGTGCCAGTAGGACAGGGGCTGGCTACACCTTC | CASRTGAGYTF
TRBJ1-1 | TRBV4-3 | few | - | TGCGCCAGCAGCCAAGGTAACGTCCGGGCCACTGAAGCTTTCTTT | CASSQGNVRATEAFF
TRBJ2-2 | TRBV30 | few | - | TGTGCCTGGAGTACCGGGGAGCTGTTTTTT | CAWSTGELFF
TRBJ2-7 | TRBV7-9 | - | - | TGTGCCAGCAGCTGGGACTCCTCCTACGAGCAGTACTTC | CASSWDSSYEQYF
TRBJ1-2 | TRBV7-9 | - | - | TGTGCCAGCAGCTTTCCGATGGGCGGGGAGTGGAAGGGCTACACCTTC | CASSFPMGGEWKGYTF
TRBJ2-5 | TRBV29-1 | - | - | TGCAGCGTTGATACAGGGATGGAGACCCAGTACTTC | CSVDTGMETQYF
TRBJ1-2 | TRBV6-5 | once | TRBD1 | TGTGCCAGCAGTACCACCGGGACAGGAAATGGCTACACCTTC | CASSTTGTGNGYTF
TRBJ1-2 | TRBV15 | - | TRBD1 | TGTGCCACCAGCAGGCTGGACAGGGTCAACTATGGCTACACCTTC | CATSRLDRVNYGYTF
TRBJ2-6 | TRBV10-3 | - | TRBD1 | TGTGCCATCAGTGCGGACAGGGGGCTCGACTCTGGGGCCAACGTCCTGACTTTC | CAISADRGLDSGANVLTF
TRBJ1-5 | TRBV27 | - | - | TGTGCCAGCAGCTCGAGGTGGAACCCTAATCAGCCCCAGCATTTT | CASSSRWNPNQPQHF
TRBJ1-2 | TRBV29-1 | few | - | TGCAGCGTTGATACGGGGAACTATGGCTACACCTTC | CSVDTGNYGYTF
TRBJ1-1 | TRBV29-1 | - | - | TGCAGCGTCCTACACCTGAACACTGAAGCTTTCTTT | CSVLHLNTEAFF
TRBJ2-2 | TRBV29-1 | - | - | TGCAGCGTAGAAGCCGGGGAGCTGTTTTTT | CSVEAGELFF
TRBJ1-6 | TRBV29-1 | - | - | TGCAGCGTTGAAGGGGGGGACGGACTCCACTTT | CSVEGGDGLHF